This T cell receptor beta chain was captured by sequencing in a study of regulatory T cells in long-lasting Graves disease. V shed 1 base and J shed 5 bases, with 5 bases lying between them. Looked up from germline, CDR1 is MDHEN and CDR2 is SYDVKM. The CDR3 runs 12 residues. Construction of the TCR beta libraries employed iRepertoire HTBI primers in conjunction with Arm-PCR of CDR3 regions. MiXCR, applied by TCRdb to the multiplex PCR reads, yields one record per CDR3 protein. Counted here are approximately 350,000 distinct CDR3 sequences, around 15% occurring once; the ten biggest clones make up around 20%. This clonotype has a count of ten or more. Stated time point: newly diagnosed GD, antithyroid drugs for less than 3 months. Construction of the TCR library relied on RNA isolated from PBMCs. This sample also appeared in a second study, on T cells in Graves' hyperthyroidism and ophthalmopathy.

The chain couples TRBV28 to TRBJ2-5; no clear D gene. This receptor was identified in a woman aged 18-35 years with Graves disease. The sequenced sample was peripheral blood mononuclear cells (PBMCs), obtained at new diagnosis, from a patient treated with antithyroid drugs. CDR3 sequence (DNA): TGTGCCAGCAGTTTATCCGAGGAGACCCAGTACTTC. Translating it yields CASSLSEETQYF.